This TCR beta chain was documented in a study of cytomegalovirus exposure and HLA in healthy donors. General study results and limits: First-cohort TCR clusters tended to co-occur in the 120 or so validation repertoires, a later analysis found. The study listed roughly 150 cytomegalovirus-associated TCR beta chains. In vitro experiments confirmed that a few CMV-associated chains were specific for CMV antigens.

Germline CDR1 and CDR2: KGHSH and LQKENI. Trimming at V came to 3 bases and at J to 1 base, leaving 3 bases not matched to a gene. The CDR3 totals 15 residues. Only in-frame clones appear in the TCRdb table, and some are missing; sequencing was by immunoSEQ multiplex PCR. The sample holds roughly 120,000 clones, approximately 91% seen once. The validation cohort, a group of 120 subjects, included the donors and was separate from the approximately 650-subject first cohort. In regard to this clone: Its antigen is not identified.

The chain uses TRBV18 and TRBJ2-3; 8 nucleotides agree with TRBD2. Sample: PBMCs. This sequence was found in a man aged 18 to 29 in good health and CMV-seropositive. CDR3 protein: CASSPARGGTDTQYF. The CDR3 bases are TGTGCCAGCTCACCTGCGCGGGGGGGCACAGATACGCAGTATTTT.